The 22 T cell receptor beta chains below all came from one sample that was sequenced in a study of blood T cell repertoires in COVID-19. TCRdb's copy holds only in-frame clones and misses some; the assay was immunoSEQ multiplex PCR. The sample has over 250,000 clones, 87% seen once. Sequencing was done on a sample of peripheral blood. The source is a woman aged 45 to 65 with acute or convalescent COVID-19.

This chain uses TRBV5-4 with TRBJ2-7; D possibly corresponds to TRBD1 (6 bases). This CDR3 comprises 15 residues. Looked up from germline, CDR1 is SGHNT and CDR2 is YYREEE (reference sequence). With 5 bases removed from V and 4 bases from J, the gap between germline ends came to 19 bases. The CDR3 reads CASRWDIVGEYEQYF. CDR3 bases: TGTGCCAGCAGATGGGACATCGTTGGTGAATACGAGCAGTACTTC. The entire variable domain, with the rest obtained from reference TRBV5-4 and TRBJ2-7, is as follows: ETGVTQSPTHLIKTRGQQVTLRCSSQSGHNTVSWYQQALGQGPQFIFQYYREEENGRGNFPPRFSGLQFPNYSSELNVNALELDDSALYLCASRWDIVGEYEQYFGPGTRLTVT.

This clone was seen once. This chain connects TRBV5-1 to TRBJ1-1; 9 bases map to TRBD1. CDR1 and CDR2 (germline): SGHRS, YFSETQ. CDR3 length: 16 amino acids. V dropped 4 bases and J dropped 0; count of bases not matched to a gene: 7. The CDR3 loop reads CASSPRDRDMNTEAFF. The CDR3 coding sequence is TGCGCCAGCAGCCCGAGGGACAGGGACATGAACACTGAAGCTTTCTTT.

This chain uses TRBV18 with TRBJ1-1; TRBD1 matches at 10 bases. CDR3 length equals 17 residues. CDR1 is KGHSH and CDR2 is LQKENI in the germline V gene. With 4 bases clipped from V and 1 base from J, the junction kept 9 bases outside the gene matches. CDR3 nucleotide sequence: TGTGCCAGCTCACTCACCGGGACAGGGGCGGGGAACACTGAAGCTTTCTTT. Its protein is CASSLTGTGAGNTEAFF.

The chain joins TRBV6-4 to TRBJ2-1; 11 nucleotides agree with TRBD2. Germline values: CDR1 MRHNA, CDR2 SNTAGT. With 2 bases clipped from V and 4 bases from J, the junction kept 1 base outside the gene matches. The CDR3 is made up of 15 amino acids. CDR3 protein: CASSDGTSGYNEQFF. CDR3 sequence (DNA): TGTGCCAGCAGTGACGGGACTAGCGGATACAATGAGCAGTTCTTC.

This sequence joins TRBV5-1 and TRBJ1-1, with a possible D match to TRBD1 (5 bases). Trimming shortened V by 3 bases and J by 1 base, and 13 bases separated the two germline ends. The CDR3 spans 15 residues. The germline V gene has CDR1 SGHRS and CDR2 YFSETQ. The CDR3 coding sequence is TGCGCCAGCAGCTCCCAGGGCGGGGGGAACACTGAAGCTTTCTTT. Amino acid sequence: CASSSQGGGNTEAFF.

This rearrangement joins TRBV15 to TRBJ1-2; 10 positions match TRBD1. The germline V gene encodes CDR1 LNHNV and CDR2 YYDKDF (reference sequence). The CDR3 has 14 residues. The junction had 7 bases not matched to a gene; V was cut back by 4 bases and J by 8 bases. The CDR3 region has the DNA TGTGCCACCAGCAAGGGACAGGGGTTCGGAGGCTACACCTTC. This sequence encodes CATSKGQGFGGYTF.

The genes are TRBV5-1 and TRBJ2-5; 9 bases are shared with TRBD1. Trimming removed 0 bases from V and 7 bases from J; junction bases left unmatched: 4. CDR1 and CDR2 (germline): SGHRS, YFSETQ. The length of the CDR3 is 14 residues. CDR3: CASSLEGQGTTQYF. The CDR3, as DNA: TGCGCCAGCAGCTTGGAGGGACAGGGCACGACCCAGTACTTC.

This clone was recorded a few times. The chain employs TRBV4-1 and TRBJ1-5; TRBD1 matches at 7 bases. Trimming cost V 4 bases and J 9 bases; bases outside gene matches: 12. CDR3 length: 15 residues. CDR1 and CDR2 (germline): MGHRA, YSYEKL. CDR3 sequence: CASSPDGQDAWPQHF. CDR3 DNA: TGCGCCAGCAGCCCTGACGGACAGGACGCGTGGCCCCAGCATTTT.

This sequence joins TRBV5-4 and TRBJ1-1; D ambiguous. Germline CDR1 reads SGHNT; CDR2 reads YYREEE (reference sequence). V lost 3 bases, J lost 1 base, and 13 bases lay in between. The CDR3 contains 15 residues. CDR3 coding DNA: TGTGCCAGCAGCTCCGCGGGTGATGGGAACACTGAAGCTTTCTTT. Protein product: CASSSAGDGNTEAFF.

The chain joins TRBV7-3 to TRBJ2-1; D may be TRBD2 (6 bases). This CDR3 region has 13 residues. V was trimmed by 7 bases and J by 9 bases, leaving 16 bases between them. The germline gives CDR1 SGHTA, CDR2 FQGTGA. CDR3: CASTPVGGSEQFF. Here the CDR3 DNA reads TGTGCCAGCACCCCGGTGGGGGGAAGTGAGCAGTTCTTC. The variable domain in full, with the rest retrieved from reference TRBV7-3 and TRBJ2-1, is GAGVSQTPSNKVTEKGKYVELRCDPISGHTALYWYRQSLGQGPEFLIYFQGTGAADDSGLPNDRFFAVRPEGSVSTLKIQRTERGDSAVYLCASTPVGGSEQFFGPGTRLTVL.

The rearrangement links TRBV27 to TRBJ1-1; a possible D gene is TRBD1 (6 bases). The V end lost 5 bases, the J end lost 4 bases, and 8 bases lay between the germline ends. Germline CDR1 and CDR2: MNHEY and SMNVEV (reference sequence). The CDR3 is 12 residues long. The CDR3 here is CASSPRGTEAFF. The CDR3 coding sequence is TGTGCCAGCAGTCCCAGGGGCACTGAAGCTTTCTTT.

The V gene is TRBV30, the J gene TRBJ1-1; D call uncertain. The ends were cut back, 1 base at V and 5 bases at J, with 8 bases in the middle. The CDR3 has 12 amino acids. Germline CDR1 and CDR2: GTSNPN and SVGIG (reference sequence). CDR3 sequence (DNA): TGTGCCTGGAGTGAAGGGAGGACTGAAGCTTTCTTT. This codes for CAWSEGRTEAFF. Full variable domain (missing parts from reference TRBV30 and TRBJ1-1): SQTIHQWPATLVQPVGSPLSLECTVEGTSNPNLYWYRQAAGRGLQLLFYSVGIGQISSEVPQNLSASRPQDRQFILSSKKLLLSDSGFYLCAWSEGRTEAFFGQGTRLTVV.

V usage is TRBV5-5 and J usage is TRBJ1-2; TRBD1 agrees at 10 bases. The CDR3 contains 16 residues. Per germline, CDR1 SGHKS and CDR2 YYEKEE (reference sequence). J gave up 5 bases and V 4 bases, and 11 bases lay outside the gene matches. The CDR3 DNA reads as TGTGCCAGCAGCGAGGACAGGGGGGTTCATTATTATGGCTACACCTTC. Translating gives CASSEDRGVHYYGYTF.

Worth noting for this clone: Other DNA sequences in the sample encode the same CDR3. This chain connects TRBV9 to TRBJ2-3; 7 nucleotides match TRBD1. CDR3 length: 14 amino acids. The junction had 4 bases not matched to a gene; V was cut back by 0 bases and J by 6 bases. The germline CDR1 and CDR2 sequences are SGDLS and YYNGEE. The chain's CDR3 is CASSVGQGSDTQYF. CDR3 DNA: TGTGCCAGCAGCGTAGGACAGGGCTCTGATACGCAGTATTTT. Variable domain in full (rest from reference TRBV9 and TRBJ2-3): DSGVTQTPKHLITATGQRVTLRCSPRSGDLSVYWYQQSLDQGLQFLIQYYNGEERAKGNILERFSAQQFPDLHSELNLSSLELGDSALYFCASSVGQGSDTQYFGPGTRLTVL.

The chain combines TRBV6-1 with TRBJ2-3; weak D call: TRBD1 (6 bases). Trimming cost V 1 base and J 6 bases, with 11 bases left between them. This CDR3 contains 14 residues. Germline lookup yields CDR1 MNHNS and CDR2 SASEGT. CDR3 sequence (DNA): TGTGCCAGCAGTGAAGACAGGGCATCCGATACGCAGTATTTT. Residues: CASSEDRASDTQYF.

The gene calls are TRBV6-5 and TRBJ1-6, with D hard to call. The germline V gene has CDR1 MNHEY and CDR2 SVGAGI. This CDR3 is 14 amino acids long. V lost 6 bases and J 0 bases, leaving 6 bases between the germline ends. CDR3 protein: CASRGLSYNSPLHF. The CDR3 DNA sequence: TGTGCCAGCAGAGGACTCTCCTATAATTCACCCCTCCACTTT.

The chain uses TRBV12-3 or TRBV12-4 and TRBJ2-2; possibly TRBD2 for D (5 bases). Trimming took 6 bases from V and 7 from J, leaving 9 bases between them. There are 12 residues in the CDR3. The CDR3 here is CASSNEGGELFF. CDR3 nucleotides: TGTGCCAGCAGCAATGAGGGCGGGGAGCTGTTTTTT.

This clone has a single count. The rearrangement joins TRBV4-3 to TRBJ2-2, with D possibly TRBD1 on 5 matching bases. Germline CDR1 LGHNA, CDR2 YSLEER. The length of the CDR3 is 14 residues. V was cut by 3 bases and J by 4 bases, with 9 bases left in between. The CDR3, as DNA: TGCGCCAGCAGCCACAGGGATGGCACCGGGGAGCTGTTTTTT. Translated, it gives CASSHRDGTGELFF.

The chain joins TRBV28 to TRBJ2-5; TRBD2 is a possible D gene (6 bases). V lost 1 base and J 3 bases, leaving 9 bases between the germline ends. The CDR3 loop spans 14 amino acids. The germline V gene encodes CDR1 MDHEN and CDR2 SYDVKM. CDR3 nucleotide sequence: TGTGCCAGCAGTTTATTAGGAGGGGAAGAGACCCAGTACTTC. Translation gives CASSLLGGEETQYF.

V gene TRBV6-1 combines with J gene TRBJ2-7; the D gene is possibly TRBD2 (7 bases). The CDR3 sequence is 13 residues long. Germline CDR1 MNHNS, CDR2 SASEGT. Trimming took off 1 base at V and 13 bases at J, with 17 bases between the two ends. DNA for the CDR3: TGTGCCAGCAGTGAAGTAAGGGGGAGGGCCAACTACTTC. This gives the protein CASSEVRGRANYF.

The chain has TRBV5-1 and TRBJ2-7; TRBD1 agrees at 8 bases. Germline CDR1 SGHRS, CDR2 YFSETQ. CDR3 length: 15 residues. The trim removed 0 bases at V and 4 bases at J, leaving 6 bases unmatched. CDR3 loop: CASSLAADRAYEQYF. CDR3 coding DNA: TGCGCCAGCAGCTTGGCCGCGGACAGGGCTTACGAGCAGTACTTC.

CDR3 loop: CASTLLGQGNTDTQYF. CDR3 sequence (DNA): TGTGCCAGCACTCTATTAGGACAGGGGAACACAGATACGCAGTATTTT. This sequence joins TRBV2 and TRBJ2-3, with TRBD1 matching 9 bases. Germline V gives CDR1 SNHLY, CDR2 FYNNEI. This CDR3 comprises 16 residues. V lost 7 bases to trimming and J lost 2 bases; unmatched junction nucleotides: 10.